Listed below are T cell receptor beta chains from one sample, sequenced in a study of blood T cell repertoires in COVID-19. Only in-frame clones appear in the TCRdb table, and some are missing; sequencing was by immunoSEQ multiplex PCR. The data contain around 64,000 clones, roughly 84% of them seen just once; the ten biggest clones take up 9.5% to 13%. Material for sequencing was peripheral blood. Receptors originate from a woman aged 18-35 years with acute or convalescent COVID-19. Both conserved end residues are part of each CDR3. D genes are given only for firm matches. Rows may omit the clone size; those that give it use once, few, many or a size class.

v_call	clone_size	j_call	d_call	cdr3_aa	cdr3_nt
TRBV28	.	TRBJ1-1	.	CASEEVNTEAFF	TGTGCGTCGGAGGAAGTGAACACTGAAGCTTTCTTT
TRBV28	.	TRBJ2-6	.	CASSLGGGLGANVLTF	TGTGCCAGCAGCCTAGGGGGAGGGCTTGGGGCCAACGTCCTGACTTTC
TRBV5-1	.	TRBJ1-4	.	CASSLTVSTNEKLFF	TGCGCCAGCAGCTTGACAGTTTCAACTAATGAAAAACTGTTTTTT
TRBV18	.	TRBJ2-1	TRBD1	CASSLGQGSYNEQFF	TGTGCCAGCTCGTTGGGACAGGGGTCCTACAATGAGCAGTTCTTC
TRBV19	.	TRBJ1-2	TRBD1	CASRTGTGFDYGYTF	TGTGCCAGTAGGACTGGGACAGGGTTCGACTATGGCTACACCTTC
TRBV11-2	.	TRBJ2-7	TRBD1	CASSLVTGNSYEQYF	TGTGCCAGCAGCTTAGTGACAGGGAATTCCTACGAGCAGTACTTC
TRBV12-5	once	TRBJ1-5	.	CASARDSNQPQHF	TGTGCTAGTGCTCGAGATAGCAATCAGCCCCAGCATTTT
TRBV5-1	.	TRBJ2-1	.	CASSSRQTTYNEQFF	TGCGCCAGCAGCTCCAGACAGACGACCTACAATGAGCAGTTCTTC
TRBV4-1	.	TRBJ2-7	.	CASSQGQGPSYEQYF	TGCGCCAGCAGCCAAGGTCAGGGGCCCTCCTACGAGCAGTACTTC
TRBV5-1	.	TRBJ2-7	TRBD2	CASSFSGSYEQYF	TGCGCCAGCAGCTTTAGCGGGAGTTACGAGCAGTACTTC
TRBV18	.	TRBJ1-2	TRBD1	CASSPGQGSYGYTF	TGTGCCAGCTCACCGGGACAGGGAAGCTATGGCTACACCTTC
TRBV2	.	TRBJ2-1	TRBD2	CASREREGLFNEQFF	TGTGCCAGCAGGGAACGGGAGGGCCTGTTCAATGAGCAGTTCTTC
TRBV5-4	.	TRBJ1-6	.	CASSLAGVSPLHF	TGTGCCAGCAGCTTGGCGGGGGTCTCACCCCTCCACTTT
TRBV29-1	.	TRBJ1-1	TRBD1	CSVAGQGTAFF	TGCAGCGTAGCGGGACAGGGGACAGCTTTCTTT
TRBV3-1/TRBV3-2	.	TRBJ2-2	TRBD2	CASSRGSGGSNTGELFF	TGTGCCAGCAGCCGGGGTAGCGGGGGGTCAAACACCGGGGAGCTGTTTTTT
TRBV6-4	.	TRBJ2-3	TRBD2	CASSEYGAGGKDTQYF	TGTGCCAGCAGTGAGTACGGAGCGGGGGGGAAAGATACGCAGTATTTT
TRBV19	.	TRBJ2-3	TRBD1	CASRDRGSTDTQYF	TGTGCCAGTAGGGACAGGGGCAGCACAGATACGCAGTATTTT
TRBV9	.	TRBJ2-3	TRBD2	CASSVAPGGGDTQYF	TGTGCCAGCAGCGTAGCTCCGGGAGGAGGTGATACGCAGTATTTT
TRBV6-5	.	TRBJ2-3	TRBD1	CASTKGQGADTQYF	TGTGCCAGCACCAAGGGACAGGGGGCAGATACGCAGTATTTT
TRBV4-3	.	TRBJ1-6	.	CASSQGRYNSPLHF	TGCGCCAGCAGCCAAGGGCGGTATAATTCACCCCTCCACTTT
TRBV7-9	.	TRBJ1-4	TRBD1	CASSLRQGKGEKLFF	TGTGCCAGCAGCCTCCGACAGGGGAAAGGTGAAAAACTGTTTTTT
TRBV18	.	TRBJ2-3	.	CASSPRGSTDTQYF	TGTGCCAGCTCACCGAGGGGGTCGACAGATACGCAGTATTTT
TRBV5-5	.	TRBJ2-4	.	CASSTTGAKNIQYF	TGTGCCAGCAGCACGACAGGTGCCAAAAACATTCAGTACTTC
TRBV30	.	TRBJ1-5	.	CAWRAGNNQPQHF	TGTGCCTGGAGAGCAGGGAACAATCAGCCCCAGCATTTT
TRBV27	.	TRBJ2-7	.	CASSLYGYEQYF	TGTGCCAGCAGTTTATACGGCTACGAGCAGTACTTC
TRBV29-1	.	TRBJ2-2	.	CSVALTGELFF	TGCAGCGTTGCTCTAACCGGGGAGCTGTTTTTT
TRBV30	.	TRBJ2-3	.	CAWSSHYTDTQYF	TGTGCCTGGAGTTCCCACTACACAGATACGCAGTATTTT
TRBV6-5	.	TRBJ2-7	TRBD2	CASSLISGGTYEQYF	TGTGCCAGCAGCCTCATTAGCGGGGGAACCTACGAGCAGTACTTC
TRBV29-1	few	TRBJ1-4	.	CSVESRGQKLFF	TGCAGCGTTGAATCTAGGGGTCAAAAACTGTTTTTT
TRBV27	.	TRBJ2-2	TRBD1	CASSLLGQGNTGELFF	TGTGCCAGCAGTTTACTAGGACAGGGGAACACCGGGGAGCTGTTTTTT
TRBV3-1/TRBV3-2	.	TRBJ1-1	TRBD1	CASSRTGGDTEAFF	TGTGCCAGCAGTCGAACAGGGGGTGACACTGAAGCTTTCTTT
TRBV5-1	.	TRBJ2-5	TRBD2	CASSPSGTIETQYF	TGCGCCAGCAGCCCTAGCGGGACGATTGAGACCCAGTACTTC
TRBV10-3	.	TRBJ2-1	.	CAISGGTTGIPYNEQFF	TGTGCCATCAGTGGCGGAACCACAGGGATTCCCTACAATGAGCAGTTCTTC
TRBV6-1	.	TRBJ1-6	TRBD1	CASSELSGTGNSPLHF	TGTGCCAGCAGTGAATTATCAGGGACAGGGAATTCACCCCTCCACTTT
TRBV9	.	TRBJ1-6	.	CASSLRQSSSPLHF	TGTGCCAGCAGCTTAAGACAGTCTAGTTCACCCCTCCACTTT
TRBV7-2	.	TRBJ2-1	TRBD2	CASSLGPAGAYEQFF	TGTGCCAGCAGCTTAGGTCCAGCGGGAGCGTATGAGCAGTTCTTC
TRBV30	.	TRBJ1-2	.	CACVEVYGYTF	TGTGCCTGCGTTGAGGTCTATGGCTACACCTTC
TRBV7-2	.	TRBJ2-3	TRBD2	CASSLFRPSGSTDTQYF	TGTGCCAGCAGCTTATTCAGGCCTAGCGGGAGCACAGATACGCAGTATTTT
TRBV4-3	.	TRBJ1-4	.	CASSQGGAATNEKLFF	TGCGCCAGCAGCCAAGGCGGGGCAGCAACTAATGAAAAACTGTTTTTT
TRBV27	.	TRBJ2-1	.	CASSLRGGYYYNEQFF	TGTGCCAGCAGTTTAAGGGGAGGATACTACTACAATGAGCAGTTCTTC
TRBV2	.	TRBJ2-7	TRBD1	CAWRTGGLYEQYF	TGTGCCTGGCGGACAGGGGGTCTCTACGAGCAGTACTTC
TRBV5-6	.	TRBJ2-7	.	CASRELDSDYEQYF	TGTGCCAGCAGGGAGCTCGACAGCGACTACGAGCAGTACTTC
TRBV30	.	TRBJ1-2	.	CAWSQGRGYTF	TGTGCCTGGAGTCAGGGGCGCGGCTACACCTTC
TRBV10-3	.	TRBJ2-7	.	CAISEEEGGTYEQYF	TGTGCCATCAGTGAAGAGGAGGGCGGCACCTACGAGCAGTACTTC
TRBV30	.	TRBJ1-5	.	CAWHQAGSNQPQHF	TGTGCCTGGCATCAGGCTGGAAGTAATCAGCCCCAGCATTTT
TRBV7-2	.	TRBJ2-5	.	CASSLGVLPGETQYF	TGTGCCAGCAGCTTAGGGGTTTTGCCCGGGGAGACCCAGTACTTC
TRBV13	.	TRBJ1-2	.	CASSRKPGTDYFYGYTF	TGTGCCAGCAGCCGCAAGCCCGGGACGGACTATTTCTATGGCTACACCTTC
TRBV28	.	TRBJ1-1	.	CASINGGNTEAFF	TGTGCCAGCATCAACGGCGGGAACACTGAAGCTTTCTTT